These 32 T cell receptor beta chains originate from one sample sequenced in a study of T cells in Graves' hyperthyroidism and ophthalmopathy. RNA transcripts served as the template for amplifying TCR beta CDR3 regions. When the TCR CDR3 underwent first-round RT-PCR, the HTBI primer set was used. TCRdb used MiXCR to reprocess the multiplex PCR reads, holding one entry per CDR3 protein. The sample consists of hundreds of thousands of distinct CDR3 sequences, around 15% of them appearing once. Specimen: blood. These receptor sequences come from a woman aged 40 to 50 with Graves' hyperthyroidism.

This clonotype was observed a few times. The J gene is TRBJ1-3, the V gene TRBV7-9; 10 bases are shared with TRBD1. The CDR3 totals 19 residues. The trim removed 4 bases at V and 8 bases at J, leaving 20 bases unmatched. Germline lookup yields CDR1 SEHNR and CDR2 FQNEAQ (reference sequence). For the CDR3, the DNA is TGTGCCAGCAGCTCGGCTCACAGCTGGGGACAGGGGAATACACACACCATATATTTT. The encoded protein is CASSSAHSWGQGNTHTIYF.

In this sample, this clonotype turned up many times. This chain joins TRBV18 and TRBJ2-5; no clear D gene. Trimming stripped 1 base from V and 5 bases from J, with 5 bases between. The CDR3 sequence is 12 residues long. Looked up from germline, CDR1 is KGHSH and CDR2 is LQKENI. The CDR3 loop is CASSPLKETQYF. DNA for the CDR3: TGTGCCAGCTCACCACTTAAGGAGACCCAGTACTTC.

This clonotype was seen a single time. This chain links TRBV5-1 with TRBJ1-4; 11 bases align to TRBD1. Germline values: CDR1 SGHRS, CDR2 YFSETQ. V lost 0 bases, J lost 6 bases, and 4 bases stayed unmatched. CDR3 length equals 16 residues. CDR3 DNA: TGCGCCAGCAGCTTGGGGACAGGGGGCTTTTATGAAAAACTGTTTTTT. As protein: CASSLGTGGFYEKLFF.

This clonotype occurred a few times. CDR3 DNA: TGTGCCAGCCGAGATCAAGGAGGCCCCAGGGATACGCAGTATTTT. Residues: CASRDQGGPRDTQYF. The chain recombines TRBV6-1 with TRBJ2-3; tentatively, D is TRBD2 (5 bases). The CDR3 has 15 residues. CDR1 and CDR2 from the germline V gene are MNHNS and SASEGT. The V gene lost 8 bases and the J gene lost 6 bases, with 21 bases spanning the gap.

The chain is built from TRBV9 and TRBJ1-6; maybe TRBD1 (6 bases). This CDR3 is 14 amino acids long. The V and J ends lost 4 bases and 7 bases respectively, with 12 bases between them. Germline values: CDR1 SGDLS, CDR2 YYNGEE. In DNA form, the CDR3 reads TGTGCCAGCAGCTTCCGGACAGAAAATTCACCCCTCCACTTT. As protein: CASSFRTENSPLHF.

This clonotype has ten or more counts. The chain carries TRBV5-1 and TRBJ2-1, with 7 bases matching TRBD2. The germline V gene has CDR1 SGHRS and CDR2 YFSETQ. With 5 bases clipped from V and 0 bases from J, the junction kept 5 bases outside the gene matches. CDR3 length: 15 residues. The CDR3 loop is CASRTSASSYNEQFF. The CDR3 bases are TGCGCCAGCAGAACTAGCGCGAGCTCCTACAATGAGCAGTTCTTC.

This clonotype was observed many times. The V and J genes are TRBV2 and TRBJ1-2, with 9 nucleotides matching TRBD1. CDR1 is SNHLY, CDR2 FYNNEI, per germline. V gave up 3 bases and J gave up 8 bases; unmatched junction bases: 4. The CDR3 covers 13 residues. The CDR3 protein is CASSEGQGEGYTF. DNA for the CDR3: TGTGCCAGCAGTGAGGGACAGGGAGAGGGCTACACCTTC.

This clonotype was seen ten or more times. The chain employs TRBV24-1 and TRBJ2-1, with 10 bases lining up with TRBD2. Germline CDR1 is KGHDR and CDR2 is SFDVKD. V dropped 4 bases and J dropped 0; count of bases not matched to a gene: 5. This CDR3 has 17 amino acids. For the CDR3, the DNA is TGTGCCACCAGTGACGAGGGACTAGCGAGCTCCTACAATGAGCAGTTCTTC. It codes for CATSDEGLASSYNEQFF.

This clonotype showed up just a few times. CDR3: CASTEGGGETQYF. DNA for the CDR3: TGTGCCAGCACCGAAGGGGGGGGGGAGACCCAGTACTTC. The V call is TRBV27, the J call TRBJ2-5, with a weak D call TRBD2 (7 bases). Germline V gives CDR1 MNHEY, CDR2 SMNVEV (reference sequence). The CDR3 is 13 residues long. Trimming took off 7 bases at V and 5 bases at J, with 14 bases between the two ends.

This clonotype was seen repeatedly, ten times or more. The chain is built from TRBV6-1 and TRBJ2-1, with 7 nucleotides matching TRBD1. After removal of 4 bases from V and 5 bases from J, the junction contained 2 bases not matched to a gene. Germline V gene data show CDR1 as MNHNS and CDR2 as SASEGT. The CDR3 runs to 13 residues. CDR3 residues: CASSAGTDNEQFF. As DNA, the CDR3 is TGTGCCAGCAGTGCCGGGACAGACAATGAGCAGTTCTTC.

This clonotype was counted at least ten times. The CDR3 loop reads CASSRTGPGEQYF. The DNA for the CDR3 is TGTGCCAGCAGCCGGACGGGCCCTGGCGAGCAGTACTTC. The V call is TRBV3-1, the J call TRBJ2-7; no clear D. There are 13 residues in the CDR3. Trimming took off 4 bases at V and 6 bases at J, with 13 bases between the two ends. Germline loops: CDR1 LGHDT, CDR2 YNNKEL (reference sequence).

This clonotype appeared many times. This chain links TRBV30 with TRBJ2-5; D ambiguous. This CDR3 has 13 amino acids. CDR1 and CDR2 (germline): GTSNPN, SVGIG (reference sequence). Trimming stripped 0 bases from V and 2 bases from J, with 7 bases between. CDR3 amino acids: CAWSVHIQETQYF. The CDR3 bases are TGTGCCTGGAGTGTCCACATACAAGAGACCCAGTACTTC.

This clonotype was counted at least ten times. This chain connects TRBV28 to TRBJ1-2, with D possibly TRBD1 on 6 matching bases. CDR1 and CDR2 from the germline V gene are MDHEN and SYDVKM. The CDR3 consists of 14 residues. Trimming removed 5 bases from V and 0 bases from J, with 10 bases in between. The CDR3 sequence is CASSRDIANYGYTF. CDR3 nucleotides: TGTGCCAGCAGTAGGGACATCGCTAACTATGGCTACACCTTC.

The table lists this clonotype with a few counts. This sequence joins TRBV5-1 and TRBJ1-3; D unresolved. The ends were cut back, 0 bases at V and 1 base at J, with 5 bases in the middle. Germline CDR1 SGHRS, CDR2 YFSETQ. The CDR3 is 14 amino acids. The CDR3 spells CASSLETSGNTIYF. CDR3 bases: TGCGCCAGCAGCTTGGAAACTTCTGGAAACACCATATATTTT.

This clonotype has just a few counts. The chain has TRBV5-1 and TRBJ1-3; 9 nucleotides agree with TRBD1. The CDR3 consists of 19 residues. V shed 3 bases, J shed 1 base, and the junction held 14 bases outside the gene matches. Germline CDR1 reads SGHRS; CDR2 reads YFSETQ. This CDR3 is CASSSPITGTGKSGNTIYF. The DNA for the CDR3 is TGCGCCAGCAGCTCCCCTATTACCGGGACAGGGAAATCTGGAAACACCATATATTTT.

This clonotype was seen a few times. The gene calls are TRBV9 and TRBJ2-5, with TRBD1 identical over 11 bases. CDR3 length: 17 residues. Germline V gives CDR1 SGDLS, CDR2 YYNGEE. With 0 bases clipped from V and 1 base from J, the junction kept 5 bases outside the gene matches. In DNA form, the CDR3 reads TGTGCCAGCAGCGTAGGAATTGGGACAGGGGGCCAAGAGACCCAGTACTTC. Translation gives CASSVGIGTGGQETQYF.

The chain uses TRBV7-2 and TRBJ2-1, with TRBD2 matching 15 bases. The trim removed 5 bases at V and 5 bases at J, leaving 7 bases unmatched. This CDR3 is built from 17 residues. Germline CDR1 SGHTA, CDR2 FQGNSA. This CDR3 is CASSPGTSGRPNNEQFF. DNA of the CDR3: TGTGCCAGCAGCCCCGGGACTAGCGGGAGGCCCAACAATGAGCAGTTCTTC.

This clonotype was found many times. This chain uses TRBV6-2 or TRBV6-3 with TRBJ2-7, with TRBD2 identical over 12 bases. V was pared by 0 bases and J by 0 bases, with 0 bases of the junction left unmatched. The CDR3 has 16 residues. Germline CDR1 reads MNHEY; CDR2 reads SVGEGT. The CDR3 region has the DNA TGTGCCAGCAGTTACTCGACTAGCGGGAGCTCCTACGAGCAGTACTTC. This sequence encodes CASSYSTSGSSYEQYF.

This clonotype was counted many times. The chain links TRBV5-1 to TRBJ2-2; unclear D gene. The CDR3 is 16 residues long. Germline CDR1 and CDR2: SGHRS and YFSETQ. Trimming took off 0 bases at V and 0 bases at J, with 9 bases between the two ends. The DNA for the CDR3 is TGCGCCAGCAGCTTGGGGCAGCCGACGAACACCGGGGAGCTGTTTTTT. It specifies CASSLGQPTNTGELFF.

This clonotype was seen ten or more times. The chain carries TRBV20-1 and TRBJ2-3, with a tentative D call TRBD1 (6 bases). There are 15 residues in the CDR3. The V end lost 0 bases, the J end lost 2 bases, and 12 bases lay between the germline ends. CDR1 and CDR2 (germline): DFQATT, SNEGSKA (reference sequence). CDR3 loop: CSARDIGGDTDTQYF. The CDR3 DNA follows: TGCAGTGCTAGAGATATAGGGGGAGACACAGATACGCAGTATTTT.

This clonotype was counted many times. Here the CDR3 DNA reads TGTGCCAGCAGCTGGGGGGGGGATGGCTACACCTTC. Amino acid sequence: CASSWGGDGYTF. The chain employs TRBV28 and TRBJ1-2, with a possible D match to TRBD1 (5 bases). In germline, CDR1 is MDHEN, CDR2 SYDVKM. CDR3 length equals 12 residues. Trimming stripped 6 bases from V and 6 bases from J, with 11 bases between.

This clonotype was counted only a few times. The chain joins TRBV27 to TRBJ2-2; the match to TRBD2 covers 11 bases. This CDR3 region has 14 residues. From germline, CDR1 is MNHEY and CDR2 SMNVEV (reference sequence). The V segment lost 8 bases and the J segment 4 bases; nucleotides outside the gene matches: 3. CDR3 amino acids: CASGTSGATGELFF. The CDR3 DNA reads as TGTGCCAGCGGGACTAGCGGAGCCACCGGGGAGCTGTTTTTT.

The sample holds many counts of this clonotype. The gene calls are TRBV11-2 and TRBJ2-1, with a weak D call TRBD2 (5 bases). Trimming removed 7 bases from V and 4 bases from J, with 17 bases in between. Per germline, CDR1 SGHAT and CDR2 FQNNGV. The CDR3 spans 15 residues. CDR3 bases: TGTGCCAGCAACGTCCGGGGAAAGGGATACAATGAGCAGTTCTTC. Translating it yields CASNVRGKGYNEQFF.

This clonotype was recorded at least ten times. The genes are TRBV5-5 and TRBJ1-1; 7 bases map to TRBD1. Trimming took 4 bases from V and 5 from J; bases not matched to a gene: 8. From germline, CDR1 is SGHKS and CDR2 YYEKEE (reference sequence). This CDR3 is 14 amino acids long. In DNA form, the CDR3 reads TGTGCCAGCAGCAGGGGACAGTCGGGTACTGAAGCTTTCTTT. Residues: CASSRGQSGTEAFF.

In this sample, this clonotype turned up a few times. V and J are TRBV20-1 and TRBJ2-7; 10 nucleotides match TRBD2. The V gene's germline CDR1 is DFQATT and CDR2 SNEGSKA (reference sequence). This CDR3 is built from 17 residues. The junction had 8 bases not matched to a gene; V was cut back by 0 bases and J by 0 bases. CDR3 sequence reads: CSARDLIAGGSSYEQYF. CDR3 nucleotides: TGCAGTGCTAGAGATCTAATAGCGGGAGGCTCCTCCTACGAGCAGTACTTC.

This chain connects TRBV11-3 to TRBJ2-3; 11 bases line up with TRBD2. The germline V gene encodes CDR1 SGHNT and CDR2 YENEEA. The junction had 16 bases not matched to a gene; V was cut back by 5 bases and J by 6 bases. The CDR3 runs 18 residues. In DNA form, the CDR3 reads TGTGCCAGCAGCCAAGATACCAGCCTAGCGGGAGGTCGGGATACGCAGTATTTT. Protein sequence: CASSQDTSLAGGRDTQYF.

This CDR3 is CASSLAGGNREQYF. The CDR3 bases are TGTGCCAGCAGTTTAGCCGGAGGGAATCGTGAGCAGTACTTC. The chain has TRBV12-3 or TRBV12-4 and TRBJ2-7, with a possible D match to TRBD2 (6 bases). The CDR3 is 14 amino acids. Trimming stripped 0 bases from V and 7 bases from J, with 13 bases between.

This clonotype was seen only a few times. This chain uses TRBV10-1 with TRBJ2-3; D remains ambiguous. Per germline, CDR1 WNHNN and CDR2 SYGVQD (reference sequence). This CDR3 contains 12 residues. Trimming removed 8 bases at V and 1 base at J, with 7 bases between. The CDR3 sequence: CASGTGTDTQYF. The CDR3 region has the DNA TGCGCCAGCGGAACAGGCACAGATACGCAGTATTTT.

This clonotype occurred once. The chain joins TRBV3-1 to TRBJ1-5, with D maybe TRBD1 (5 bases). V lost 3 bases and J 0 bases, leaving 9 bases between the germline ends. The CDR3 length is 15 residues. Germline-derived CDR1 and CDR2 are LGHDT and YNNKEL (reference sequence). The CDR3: CASSHGHTSNQPQHF. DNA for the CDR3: TGTGCCAGCAGCCACGGACATACTAGCAATCAGCCCCAGCATTTT. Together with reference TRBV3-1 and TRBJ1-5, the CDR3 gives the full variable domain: DTAVSQTPKYLVTQMGNDKSIKCEQNLGHDTMYWYKQDSKKFLKIMFSYNNKELIINETVPNRFSPKSPDKAHLNLHINSLELGDSAVYFCASSHGHTSNQPQHFGDGTRLSIL.

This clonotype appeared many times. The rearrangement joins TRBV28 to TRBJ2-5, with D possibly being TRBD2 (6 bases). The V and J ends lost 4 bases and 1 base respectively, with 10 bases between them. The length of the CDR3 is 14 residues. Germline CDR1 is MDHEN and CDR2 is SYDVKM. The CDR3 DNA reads TGTGCCAGCAGTTCCTATAGCGGCCAAGAGACCCAGTACTTC. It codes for CASSSYSGQETQYF.

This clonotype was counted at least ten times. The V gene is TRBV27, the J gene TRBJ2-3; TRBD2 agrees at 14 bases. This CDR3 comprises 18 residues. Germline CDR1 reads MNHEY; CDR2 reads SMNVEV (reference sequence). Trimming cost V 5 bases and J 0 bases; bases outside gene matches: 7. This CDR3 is CASSVLGLAGASTDTQYF. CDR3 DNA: TGTGCCAGCAGTGTCTTGGGACTAGCGGGAGCGAGCACAGATACGCAGTATTTT.

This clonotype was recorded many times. The CDR3 DNA follows: TGTGCCAGCAGCTCCTGGGACAAGGACGAGCAGTACTTC. It codes for CASSSWDKDEQYF. The chain is built from TRBV7-6 and TRBJ2-7; perhaps TRBD1 as D (6 bases). The CDR3 sequence is 13 residues long. V was shortened by 4 bases and J by 5 bases, with 12 bases between the two germline ends. Germline V gene data show CDR1 as SGHVS and CDR2 as FNYEAQ.